This T cell receptor beta chain was profiled in a study of shared clonotypes between healthy human individuals. The study, taken as a whole, reports: Among donors, sharing of clonotypes was expected to be affected by sequencing depth.

Worth noting for this clone: What it binds is not known. This same CDR3 is encoded by further DNA sequences in the sample.

An assay was performed, and its level was deep. The team ran DNA from unsorted PBMCs on ten immunoSEQ deep assay plates for sequencing. Sequencing was performed with immunoSEQ multiplex PCR; in TCRdb, only in-frame clones are kept and a portion is missing. The table lists about half a million clones, roughly 80% of them singletons. Germline CDR1 SGHAT, CDR2 FQNNGV. The V and J ends lost 1 base and 5 bases respectively, with 2 bases between them. This CDR3 spans 11 amino acids. Sequenced sample: PBMCs. The sequence derives from a woman in her 40s in good health. Some clones in this sample may be carry-over from other donors' samples. V is TRBV11-2 and J is TRBJ2-5, with D uncertain. The CDR3 is CASSLGETQYF. The DNA of the CDR3 is TGTGCCAGCAGCTTAGGCGAGACCCAGTACTTC.